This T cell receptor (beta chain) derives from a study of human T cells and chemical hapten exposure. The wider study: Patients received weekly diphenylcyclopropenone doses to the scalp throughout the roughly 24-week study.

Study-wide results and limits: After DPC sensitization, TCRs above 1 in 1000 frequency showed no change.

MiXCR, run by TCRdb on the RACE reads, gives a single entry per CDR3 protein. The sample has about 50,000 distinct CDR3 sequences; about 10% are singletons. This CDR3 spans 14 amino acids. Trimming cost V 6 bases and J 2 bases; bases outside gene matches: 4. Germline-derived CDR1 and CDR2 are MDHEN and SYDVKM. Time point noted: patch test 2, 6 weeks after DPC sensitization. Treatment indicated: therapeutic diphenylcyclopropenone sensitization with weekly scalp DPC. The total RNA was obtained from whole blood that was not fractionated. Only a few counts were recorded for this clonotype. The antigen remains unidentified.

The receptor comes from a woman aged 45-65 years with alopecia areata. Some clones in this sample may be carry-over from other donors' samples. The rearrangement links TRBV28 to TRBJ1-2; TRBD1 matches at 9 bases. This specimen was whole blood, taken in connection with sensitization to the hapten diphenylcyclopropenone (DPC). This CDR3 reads CASRDRGANYGYTF. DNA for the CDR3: TGTGCCAGCAGGGACAGGGGTGCAAACTATGGCTACACCTTC.